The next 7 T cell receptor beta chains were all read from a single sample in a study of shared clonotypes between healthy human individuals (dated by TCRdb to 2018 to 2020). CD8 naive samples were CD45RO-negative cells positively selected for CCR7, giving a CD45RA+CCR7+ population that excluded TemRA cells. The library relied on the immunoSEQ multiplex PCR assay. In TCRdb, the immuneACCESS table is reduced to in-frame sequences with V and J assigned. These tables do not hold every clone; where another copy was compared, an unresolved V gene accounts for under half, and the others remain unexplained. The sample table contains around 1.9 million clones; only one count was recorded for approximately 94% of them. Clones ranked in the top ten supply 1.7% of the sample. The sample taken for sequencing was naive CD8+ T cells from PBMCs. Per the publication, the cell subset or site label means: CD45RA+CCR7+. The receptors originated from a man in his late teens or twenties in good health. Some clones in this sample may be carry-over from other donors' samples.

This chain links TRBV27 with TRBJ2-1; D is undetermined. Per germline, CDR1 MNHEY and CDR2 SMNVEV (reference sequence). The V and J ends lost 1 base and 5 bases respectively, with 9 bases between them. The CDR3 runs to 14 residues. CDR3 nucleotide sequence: TGTGCCAGCAGTTTATTCAGAGACAACAATGAGCAGTTCTTC. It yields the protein CASSLFRDNNEQFF.

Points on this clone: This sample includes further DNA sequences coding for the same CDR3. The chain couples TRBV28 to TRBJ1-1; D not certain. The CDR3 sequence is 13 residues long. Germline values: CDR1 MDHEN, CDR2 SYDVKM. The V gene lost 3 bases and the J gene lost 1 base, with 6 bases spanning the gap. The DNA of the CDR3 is TGTGCCAGCAGTTTCGCAGAGAACACTGAAGCTTTCTTT. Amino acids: CASSFAENTEAFF.

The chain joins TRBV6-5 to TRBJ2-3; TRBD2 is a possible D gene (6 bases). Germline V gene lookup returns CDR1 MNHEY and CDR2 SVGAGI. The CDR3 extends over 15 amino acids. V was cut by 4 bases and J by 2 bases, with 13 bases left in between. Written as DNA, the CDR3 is TGTGCCAGCAGTTCAGAAGGGACTTCCACAGATACGCAGTATTTT. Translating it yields CASSSEGTSTDTQYF.

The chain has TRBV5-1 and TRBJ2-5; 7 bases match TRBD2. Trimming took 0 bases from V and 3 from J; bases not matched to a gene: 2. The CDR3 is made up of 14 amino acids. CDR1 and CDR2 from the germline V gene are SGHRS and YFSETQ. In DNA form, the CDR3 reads TGCGCCAGCAGCTTGGCCCGGGGGGAAGAGACCCAGTACTTC. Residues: CASSLARGEETQYF.

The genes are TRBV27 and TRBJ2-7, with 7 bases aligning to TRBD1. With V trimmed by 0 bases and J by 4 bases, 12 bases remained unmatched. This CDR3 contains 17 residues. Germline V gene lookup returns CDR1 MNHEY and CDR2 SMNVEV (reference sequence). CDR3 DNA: TGTGCCAGCAGTTTATCGCCTAGAGGGGGCCCCACGTACGAGCAGTACTTC. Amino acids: CASSLSPRGGPTYEQYF.

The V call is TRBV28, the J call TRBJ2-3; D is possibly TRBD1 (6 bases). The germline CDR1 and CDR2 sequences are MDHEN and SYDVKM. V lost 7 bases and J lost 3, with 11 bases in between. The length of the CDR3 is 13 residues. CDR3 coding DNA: TGTGCCAGCACCCTAGACAGGACAGATACGCAGTATTTT. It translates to CASTLDRTDTQYF. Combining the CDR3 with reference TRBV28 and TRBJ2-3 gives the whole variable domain DVKVTQSSRYLVKRTGEKVFLECVQDMDHENMFWYRQDPGLGLRLIYFSYDVKMKEKGDIPEGYSVSREKKERFSLILESASTNQTSMYLCASTLDRTDTQYFGPGTRLTVL.

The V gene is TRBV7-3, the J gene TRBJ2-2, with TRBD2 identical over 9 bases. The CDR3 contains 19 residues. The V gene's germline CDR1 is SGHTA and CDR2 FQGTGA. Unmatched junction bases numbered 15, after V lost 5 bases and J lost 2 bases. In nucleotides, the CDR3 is TGTGCCAGCAGCCCCAGAGTTGGTAGCGGGAGACACAACACCGGGGAGCTGTTTTTT. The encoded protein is CASSPRVGSGRHNTGELFF.